The 32 T cell receptor beta chains presented below share a single source sample, sequenced in a study of regulatory T cells in long-lasting Graves disease. Arm-PCR with iRepertoire HTBI primers amplified the CDR3 regions for these TCR beta libraries. TCRdb recomputed calls from the multiplex PCR reads with MiXCR, one row per CDR3 protein. The data contain about 530,000 distinct CDR3 sequences, 16% of them singletons. The time point denotes: newly diagnosed GD, antithyroid drugs for less than 3 months. Extracted PBMC RNA gave rise to the TCR library. The same data also went into a second study, on T cells in Graves' hyperthyroidism and ophthalmopathy.

The input for sequencing was peripheral blood mononuclear cells (PBMCs), taken at new diagnosis, from a patient treated with antithyroid drugs. The receptors were sampled from a woman aged 35-65 years with Graves disease.

The CDR3 coding sequence is TGTGCCAGCAGAACGACTAGCGGGAATCAAGAGACCCAGTACTTC. Amino acid sequence: CASRTTSGNQETQYF. The chain combines TRBV6-1 with TRBJ2-5, with 11 bases aligning to TRBD2. Germline V gene sequence: CDR1 MNHNS, CDR2 SASEGT. This CDR3 spans 15 amino acids. Trimming cost V 6 bases and J 2 bases; bases outside gene matches: 5.

The chain is built from TRBV4-1 and TRBJ2-5, with 10 bases matching TRBD2. Germline lookup yields CDR1 MGHRA and CDR2 YSYEKL. The CDR3 runs 18 residues. After removal of 1 base from V and 5 bases from J, the junction contained 13 bases not matched to a gene. CDR3 region: CASSQGEGAGGPTETQYF. CDR3 in DNA: TGCGCCAGCAGCCAAGGAGAGGGAGCGGGGGGGCCTACGGAGACCCAGTACTTC.

The genes are TRBV5-1 and TRBJ2-6; D not resolved. Germline lookup yields CDR1 SGHRS and CDR2 YFSETQ. V was pared by 1 base and J by 2 bases, with 16 bases between. The CDR3 is 18 amino acids. For the CDR3, the DNA is TGCGCCAGCAGCTTGATGCCTCCCGGAGAGACTGGGGCCAACGTCCTGACTTTC. Translating gives CASSLMPPGETGANVLTF.

As regards this clonotype: A read error may be the cause here, since a much bigger clone is one base away. V usage is TRBV25-1 and J usage is TRBJ1-1; D is unresolved. Germline-derived CDR1 and CDR2 are MGHDK and SYGVNS. The V gene lost 2 bases and the J gene lost 6 bases, with 10 bases spanning the gap. This CDR3 is built from 13 residues. The CDR3 sequence: CASSERAAAEAFF. CDR3 coding DNA: TGTGCCAGCAGTGAAAGGGCGGCAGCTGAAGCTTTCTTT.

The V gene is TRBV6-1, the J gene TRBJ2-1, with TRBD2 matching 9 bases. V shed 8 bases, J shed 8 bases, and the junction held 10 bases outside the gene matches. CDR1 MNHNS and CDR2 SASEGT come from the germline V gene. The CDR3 is 14 residues long. This chain's CDR3 is CASGAGGPLYEQFF. CDR3 nucleotides: TGTGCCAGCGGGGCGGGGGGGCCTTTGTATGAGCAGTTCTTC.

This clonotype has at least ten counts. J is TRBJ1-1 and V is TRBV2; D ambiguous. CDR1 is SNHLY, CDR2 FYNNEI, per germline. The CDR3 loop spans 11 amino acids. The V gene lost 6 bases and the J gene lost 11 bases, with 13 bases spanning the gap. In DNA form, the CDR3 reads TGTGCCAGCAGGCGGGAAATAACGGCTTTCTTT. Protein: CASRREITAFF.

The genes are TRBV20-1 and TRBJ1-5, with 11 bases that match TRBD1. Germline V gene sequence: CDR1 DFQATT, CDR2 SNEGSKA (reference sequence). CDR3 size: 15 residues. The V segment lost 6 bases and the J segment 4 bases; nucleotides outside the gene matches: 8. CDR3 sequence: CSAATGTGGNQPQHF. The CDR3 DNA reads TGCAGTGCAGCAACCGGGACAGGGGGGAATCAGCCCCAGCATTTT.

This chain joins TRBV4-1 and TRBJ2-3, with TRBD1 as a possible D gene (6 bases). The CDR3 is made up of 14 amino acids. Trimming stripped 6 bases from V and 5 bases from J, with 15 bases between. CDR1 is MGHRA, CDR2 YSYEKL, per germline. CDR3 sequence reads: CASSLQGRVDTQYF. DNA of the CDR3: TGCGCCAGCAGTTTACAGGGACGGGTAGATACGCAGTATTTT.

This clonotype was observed at least ten times. This rearrangement joins TRBV5-1 to TRBJ2-3; 11 bases agree with TRBD1. Per germline, CDR1 SGHRS and CDR2 YFSETQ. This CDR3 has 14 amino acids. J lost 5 bases, V lost 8 bases, and 7 bases had no gene match. This chain's CDR3 is CASHPGQGGDTQYF. The DNA for the CDR3 is TGCGCCAGTCACCCGGGACAGGGGGGAGATACGCAGTATTTT.

This clonotype was counted a few times. The chain uses TRBV19 and TRBJ2-7, with D uncertain. The germline V and J ends were trimmed by 5 bases and 0 bases, with 11 bases remaining between them. The CDR3 runs to 14 residues. The germline V gene encodes CDR1 LNHDA and CDR2 SQIVND (reference sequence). The CDR3 sequence is CASSRSEGSYEQYF. Written as DNA, the CDR3 is TGTGCCAGTAGTCGGTCGGAAGGCTCCTACGAGCAGTACTTC.

This clonotype has a count of ten or more. The CDR3 DNA is TGTGCCAGCAGCCAAGGAGGCGGGGGCCCTTACAATGAGCAGTTCTTC. Amino acid sequence: CASSQGGGGPYNEQFF. The chain combines TRBV3-1 with TRBJ2-1, with a possible D match to TRBD2 (7 bases). The CDR3 spans 16 residues. Trimming stripped 1 base from V and 4 bases from J, with 14 bases between. Germline CDR1 is LGHDT and CDR2 is YNNKEL (reference sequence).

This clonotype showed up just a few times. V is TRBV7-2 and J is TRBJ2-7; D may be TRBD2 (5 bases). CDR1 SGHTA and CDR2 FQGNSA come from the germline V gene. The CDR3 consists of 13 residues. V was clipped by 6 bases and J by 4 bases, with 13 bases between them. CDR3 DNA: TGTGCCAGCAGTTCCTTATCGGGGTACGAGCAGTACTTC. The encoded protein is CASSSLSGYEQYF.

This clonotype is a singleton in its sample. The chain uses TRBV5-1 and TRBJ2-5, with 11 bases identical to TRBD2. The CDR3 loop spans 18 amino acids. V dropped 3 bases and J dropped 5; count of bases not matched to a gene: 15. Per germline, CDR1 SGHRS and CDR2 YFSETQ. CDR3 coding DNA: TGCGCCAGCAGCTCCGACTCGGGCGCTAGCGGGGGGACGGAGACCCAGTACTTC. Amino acid sequence: CASSSDSGASGGTETQYF.

A remark on this clonotype: Possible read error: a much larger clone is one base away. This chain connects TRBV11-2 to TRBJ2-7, with D tentatively TRBD1 or TRBD2 (5 bases each). V was cut by 5 bases and J by 0 bases, with 11 bases left in between. The CDR3 spans 14 residues. Per germline, CDR1 SGHAT and CDR2 FQNNGV. This CDR3 reads CASSGTPSSYEQYF. Here the CDR3 DNA reads TGTGCCAGCAGCGGGACCCCTAGCTCCTACGAGCAGTACTTC.

CDR3 DNA sequence: TGTGCCAGCAGCACGACTCTTCCCGGGCTCTATAGCAATCAGCCCCAGCATTTT. Translated, it gives CASSTTLPGLYSNQPQHF. This sequence joins TRBV5-8 and TRBJ1-5; no firm D call. Between the trimmed V and J ends, which lost 4 bases and 0 bases, there was a span of 20 bases. CDR3 length equals 18 residues. Germline lookup yields CDR1 SGHTS and CDR2 YDEGEE.

This clonotype occurred a few times. V gene TRBV9 combines with J gene TRBJ2-1; TRBD2 aligns across 8 bases. Germline assignment: CDR1 SGDLS and CDR2 YYNGEE. The CDR3 consists of 15 residues. The V gene end was trimmed by 2 bases and the J gene end by 7 bases; junction bases not matched to a gene: 8. CDR3 DNA sequence: TGTGCCAGCAGCGTGTCGGGGGGGGCCCGGAATGAGCAGTTCTTC. This encodes CASSVSGGARNEQFF.

The V and J genes are TRBV12-5 and TRBJ2-7; TRBD1 aligns across 10 bases. CDR3 length: 14 amino acids. The trim removed 9 bases at V and 1 base at J, leaving 6 bases unmatched. Germline V gives CDR1 LGHNT, CDR2 FRNRAP. The DNA for the CDR3 is TGTGCTAGAACCCGGGACAGGGGATCCTACGAGCAGTACTTC. This codes for CARTRDRGSYEQYF. Full variable domain (remainder filled in from reference TRBV12-5 and TRBJ2-7): DARVTQTPRHKVTEMGQEVTMRCQPILGHNTVFWYRQTMMQGLELLAYFRNRAPLDDSGMPKDRFSAEMPDATLATLKIQPSEPRDSAVYFCARTRDRGSYEQYFGPGTRLTVT.

Concerning this clonotype: A far larger clone is a single base away, which makes a read error likely. The gene calls are TRBV7-9 and TRBJ1-1; D not certain. Germline loops: CDR1 SEHNR, CDR2 FQNEAQ (reference sequence). CDR3 length: 14 amino acids. The V gene lost 6 bases and the J gene lost 7 bases, with 18 bases spanning the gap. In DNA form, the CDR3 reads TGTGCCAGCAGACAAGACCCGACGGTCATTGAAGCTTTCTTT. Translation gives CASRQDPTVIEAFF.

CDR3: CASSLSQGQETQYF. Here the CDR3 DNA reads TGCGCCAGCAGCTTGTCTCAGGGCCAAGAGACCCAGTACTTC. V usage is TRBV5-1 and J usage is TRBJ2-5; D possibly corresponds to TRBD1 (5 bases). This CDR3 has 14 residues. Germline values: CDR1 SGHRS, CDR2 YFSETQ. With 1 base removed from V and 1 base from J, the gap between germline ends came to 8 bases.

This clonotype occurred many times. J is TRBJ2-1 and V is TRBV11-2; perhaps TRBD1 as D (6 bases). The CDR3 sequence is 14 residues long. Germline values: CDR1 SGHAT, CDR2 FQNNGV. Trimming left V 10 bases short and J 3 bases short, with 16 bases between. CDR3: CATAALQGYNEQFF. CDR3 sequence (DNA): TGTGCCACTGCGGCCCTACAGGGCTACAATGAGCAGTTCTTC.

This rearrangement joins TRBV19 to TRBJ1-4; no clear D. CDR1 is LNHDA, CDR2 SQIVND, per germline (reference sequence). CDR3 length: 17 amino acids. Trimming removed 5 bases from V and 0 bases from J, with 16 bases in between. The CDR3 reads CASSPEFPSATNEKLFF. The CDR3 nucleotides read TGTGCCAGTAGTCCTGAATTTCCAAGTGCAACTAATGAAAAACTGTTTTTT.

This clonotype showed up many times. This chain joins TRBV7-3 and TRBJ2-1, with TRBD2 matching 10 bases. There are 15 residues in the CDR3. The germline CDR1 and CDR2 sequences are SGHTA and FQGTGA. V lost 5 bases, J lost 5 bases, and 6 bases stayed unmatched. The CDR3 region has the DNA TGTGCCAGCAGCCTTCGGACTAGCGGTAACAATGAGCAGTTCTTC. Encoded protein: CASSLRTSGNNEQFF. Full variable domain (remainder filled in from reference TRBV7-3 and TRBJ2-1): GAGVSQTPSNKVTEKGKYVELRCDPISGHTALYWYRQSLGQGPEFLIYFQGTGAADDSGLPNDRFFAVRPEGSVSTLKIQRTERGDSAVYLCASSLRTSGNNEQFFGPGTRLTVL.

This CDR3 reads CASSFRTGGPDTQYF. As DNA, the CDR3 is TGTGCCAGCAGTTTTAGGACAGGGGGGCCAGATACGCAGTATTTT. This chain connects TRBV12-3 or TRBV12-4 to TRBJ2-3, with 10 bases matching TRBD1. The trim removed 3 bases at V and 4 bases at J, leaving 4 bases unmatched. The CDR3 is made up of 15 amino acids.

This clonotype has only one observation. The V and J genes are TRBV11-3 and TRBJ1-5, with 11 bases that match TRBD1. V shed 2 bases, J shed 5 bases, and the junction held 8 bases outside the gene matches. This CDR3 contains 17 residues. Germline-derived CDR1 and CDR2 are SGHNT and YENEEA. CDR3 in DNA: TGTGCCAGCAGCTTAACCCCGGGACAGGGGGATCATCAGCCCCAGCATTTT. It yields the protein CASSLTPGQGDHQPQHF.

V is TRBV11-2 and J is TRBJ1-2; 12 positions match TRBD1. Trimming took 3 bases from V and 7 from J; bases not matched to a gene: 6. This CDR3 comprises 15 residues. In germline, CDR1 is SGHAT, CDR2 FQNNGV. The CDR3 sequence is CASSLGTGGLGGYTF. The CDR3 DNA is TGTGCCAGCAGCTTGGGGACAGGGGGCTTAGGTGGCTACACCTTC.

This clonotype was seen many times. The V and J genes are TRBV2 and TRBJ2-6, with D unresolved. V was pared by 11 bases and J by 3 bases, with 8 bases between. Germline CDR1 reads SNHLY; CDR2 reads FYNNEI. CDR3 length: 12 amino acids. The CDR3 DNA is TGTGCCGGAAAAAGTGGGGCCAACGTCCTGACTTTC. Its translation is CAGKSGANVLTF. The full variable domain, completed using reference TRBV2 and TRBJ2-6, is EPEVTQTPSHQVTQMGQEVILRCVPISNHLYFYWYRQILGQKVEFLVSFYNNEISEKSEIFDDQFSVERPDGSNFTLKIRSTKLEDSAMYFCAGKSGANVLTFGAGSRLTVL.

This chain connects TRBV6-1 to TRBJ1-4, with D possibly matching TRBD1 (5 bases). Germline V gene lookup returns CDR1 MNHNS and CDR2 SASEGT. Trimming shortened V by 6 bases and J by 5 bases, and 13 bases separated the two germline ends. CDR3 length: 14 residues. The DNA for the CDR3 is TGTGCCAGCAGCCAACGGTCAGGGAATGAAAAACTGTTTTTT. Translated: CASSQRSGNEKLFF.

This clonotype has just a few counts. The chain couples TRBV14 to TRBJ2-2, with D perhaps being TRBD1 or TRBD2 (5 bases each). The V end lost 3 bases, the J end lost 4 bases, and 12 bases lay between the germline ends. The CDR3 runs 15 residues. Germline V gives CDR1 SGHDN, CDR2 FVKESK. Here the CDR3 DNA reads TGTGCCAGCAGCCAGCCAGGGAGCTTCACCGGGGAGCTGTTTTTT. Its protein product is CASSQPGSFTGELFF.

A few counts support this clonotype. The J gene is TRBJ2-3, the V gene TRBV19, with a tentative D call TRBD1 (5 bases). In germline, CDR1 is LNHDA, CDR2 SQIVND (reference sequence). The CDR3 runs 13 residues. Trimming took off 6 bases at V and 4 bases at J, with 11 bases between the two ends. Here the CDR3 DNA reads TGTGCCAGTAGACTGACAGCAGCAGATACGCAGTATTTT. This gives the protein CASRLTAADTQYF. Complete variable domain (other parts from reference TRBV19 and TRBJ2-3): DGGITQSPKYLFRKEGQNVTLSCEQNLNHDAMYWYRQDPGQGLRLIYYSQIVNDFQKGDIAEGYSVSREKKESFPLTVTSAQKNPTAFYLCASRLTAADTQYFGPGTRLTVL.

This clonotype was seen repeatedly, ten times or more. The V call is TRBV5-1, the J call TRBJ2-7; 10 bases map to TRBD1. Germline CDR1 is SGHRS and CDR2 is YFSETQ. V trimming: 0 bases; J trimming: 3 bases; junction bases outside the gene matches: 9. This CDR3 has 17 amino acids. CDR3 bases: TGCGCCAGCAGCTTGGTCGGTTGGGACAGGGGTATCTACGAGCAGTACTTC. This sequence encodes CASSLVGWDRGIYEQYF.

This clonotype was found a few times. The chain combines TRBV24-1 with TRBJ2-3, with 9 positions matching TRBD2. The J segment lost 6 bases and the V segment lost 7 bases, leaving 4 bases of the junction unmatched. The germline CDR1 and CDR2 sequences are KGHDR and SFDVKD. The CDR3 has 13 residues. The CDR3 DNA reads as TGTGCCACCAGCGGCGGGGGGGCCGATACGCAGTATTTT. Protein sequence: CATSGGGADTQYF.

In this sample, this clonotype turned up many times. The chain carries TRBV2 and TRBJ1-5; D is perhaps TRBD1 (6 bases). In germline, CDR1 is SNHLY, CDR2 FYNNEI. With 7 bases removed from V and 3 bases from J, the gap between germline ends came to 10 bases. The CDR3 totals 13 residues. CDR3 nucleotide sequence: TGTGCCAGCATACAGGGTCCCAATCAGCCCCAGCATTTT. Protein: CASIQGPNQPQHF.